These T cell receptor beta chains were read from a single sample in a study of blood T cell repertoires in COVID-19. Some clones are missing from TCRdb's copy, which holds only in-frame ones; the method was immunoSEQ multiplex PCR. The sample includes about 24,000 clones, roughly 86% seen only once; the top ten take just over 5%. The specimen was peripheral blood. The origin of the receptors is a man in his forties or fifties with active COVID-19. Each CDR3 is given with its conserved first and last residue. A D gene is named only where the DNA matches it firmly. Expanded clones get a size class; other rows say once, few or many, or leave the size out.

cdr3_length: 16
j_call: TRBJ2-1
clone_size: NA
v_call: TRBV5-5
d_call: NA
cdr3_nt: TGTGCCAGCAGCTTGGCTCCTAGCGAGACCTACAATGAGCAGTTCTTC
cdr3_aa: CASSLAPSETYNEQFF

cdr3_length: 15
j_call: TRBJ2-5
clone_size: NA
v_call: TRBV7-9
d_call: NA
cdr3_nt: TGTGCCAGCAGCTCGGGACTTCGGCTTAAAGAGACCCAGTACTTC
cdr3_aa: CASSSGLRLKETQYF

cdr3_length: 17
j_call: TRBJ2-1
clone_size: NA
v_call: TRBV5-4
d_call: TRBD2
cdr3_nt: TGTGCCAGCAGCCCCGGGGGGGGGCGAAGCTCCTACAATGAGCAGTTCTTC
cdr3_aa: CASSPGGGRSSYNEQFF

cdr3_length: 14
j_call: TRBJ1-2
clone_size: NA
v_call: TRBV7-8
d_call: NA
cdr3_nt: TGTGCCAGCAGCGTGGTCCAAGGGGGCTATGGCTACACCTTC
cdr3_aa: CASSVVQGGYGYTF

cdr3_length: 14
j_call: TRBJ2-7
clone_size: NA
v_call: TRBV13
d_call: NA
cdr3_nt: TGTGCCAGCAGCTCACGGAGAGAATTCTACGAGCAGTACTTC
cdr3_aa: CASSSRREFYEQYF

cdr3_length: 12
j_call: TRBJ1-2
clone_size: NA
v_call: TRBV29-1
d_call: NA
cdr3_nt: TGCAGCGTTGAAGACAGATCCTATGGCTACACCTTC
cdr3_aa: CSVEDRSYGYTF

cdr3_length: 9
j_call: TRBJ2-7
clone_size: few
v_call: TRBV25-1
d_call: NA
cdr3_nt: TGTGCCACCCTGTACGAGCAGTACTTC
cdr3_aa: CATLYEQYF

cdr3_length: 14
j_call: TRBJ1-2
clone_size: NA
v_call: TRBV19
d_call: TRBD1
cdr3_nt: TGTGCCAGTAATCTCCGACAGGGAGGCTATGGCTACACCTTC
cdr3_aa: CASNLRQGGYGYTF

cdr3_length: 12
j_call: TRBJ1-1
clone_size: NA
v_call: TRBV7-9
d_call: TRBD1
cdr3_nt: TGTGCCAGCGGACAGGCTGGGGCTGAAGCTTTCTTT
cdr3_aa: CASGQAGAEAFF

cdr3_length: 17
j_call: TRBJ2-7
clone_size: NA
v_call: TRBV7-8
d_call: TRBD2
cdr3_nt: TGTGCCAGCAGCTTAGTGGGGACTAGCGGGAGATTTTACGAGCAGTACTTC
cdr3_aa: CASSLVGTSGRFYEQYF

cdr3_length: 18
j_call: TRBJ1-1
clone_size: NA
v_call: TRBV3-1/TRBV3-2
d_call: TRBD1
cdr3_nt: TGTGCCAGCAGCCCTTATAGCCCGGGACAGGGAGGGTATGTTGAAGCTTTCTTT
cdr3_aa: CASSPYSPGQGGYVEAFF

cdr3_length: 16
j_call: TRBJ2-6
clone_size: NA
v_call: TRBV7-2
d_call: TRBD1
cdr3_nt: TGTGCCAGCAGCTGGACAGGTTACTCTGGGGCCAACGTCCTGACTTTC
cdr3_aa: CASSWTGYSGANVLTF

cdr3_length: 16
j_call: TRBJ1-6
clone_size: medium-sized
v_call: TRBV10-3
d_call: TRBD1
cdr3_nt: TGTGCCATCAAGGACAGGGATGGCTCCTATAATTCACCCCTCCACTTT
cdr3_aa: CAIKDRDGSYNSPLHF

cdr3_length: 14
j_call: TRBJ2-1
clone_size: NA
v_call: TRBV5-4
d_call: NA
cdr3_nt: TGTGCCAGCAGCTTAGGGAGTCGTAACAATGAGCAGTTCTTC
cdr3_aa: CASSLGSRNNEQFF

cdr3_length: 15
j_call: TRBJ2-3
clone_size: NA
v_call: TRBV18
d_call: NA
cdr3_nt: TGTGCCAGCTCACCACAAACAGCCAGTACAGATACGCAGTATTTT
cdr3_aa: CASSPQTASTDTQYF

cdr3_length: 11
j_call: TRBJ1-2
clone_size: NA
v_call: TRBV7-2
d_call: NA
cdr3_nt: TGTGCCAGCAGCTTAGCTTGGGCTTACACCTTC
cdr3_aa: CASSLAWAYTF

cdr3_length: 13
j_call: TRBJ1-2
clone_size: NA
v_call: TRBV27
d_call: TRBD1
cdr3_nt: TGTGCCAGCAGTGCCGGGACAGTCACAGGCTACACCTTC
cdr3_aa: CASSAGTVTGYTF